This T cell receptor (beta chain) was recorded in a study of regulatory T cells in long-lasting Graves disease. Time point of the sample: newly diagnosed GD, antithyroid drugs for less than 3 months. From PBMCs, RNA was extracted and then used to make the TCR library. This clonotype has at least ten counts. Its cognate antigen is unknown. The length of the CDR3 is 18 residues. Germline V gene data show CDR1 as SNHLY and CDR2 as FYNNEI. Trimming removed 0 bases from V and 2 bases from J; junction bases left unmatched: 6. Study results and caveats: Persistent disease was characterized by preferential usage of TRBV28, TRBJ1-2 and TRBJ2-5. Those with persistent disease had in common more public clonotypes (roughly 3,000) than new patients (roughly 1,000).

The TCR beta library used iRepertoire HTBI primers with Arm-PCR amplification of CDR3. TCRdb reanalysed the multiplex PCR reads using MiXCR and keeps one entry per CDR3 protein. The sample lists about 440,000 distinct CDR3 sequences; 15% to 20% were seen once. The sample was also reused in another study, on T cells in Graves' hyperthyroidism and ophthalmopathy. That paper states: Every diagnosis used clinical symptoms, serum thyroxine and TRAb, thyroid ultrasound and orbital computed tomography. A set of HTBI primers served as the primers for a first-round RT-PCR of the TCR CDR3.

Sequencing used peripheral blood mononuclear cells (PBMCs), obtained at new diagnosis, from a patient treated with antithyroid drugs. This TCR derives from a woman in her 30s with Graves disease. This rearrangement joins TRBV2 to TRBJ2-6, with 8 bases lining up with TRBD1. CDR3 protein: CASSEALRDRTGANVLTF. In nucleotides, the CDR3 is TGTGCCAGCAGTGAAGCGCTTCGGGACAGGACTGGGGCCAACGTCCTGACTTTC.